The source of this TCR beta chain is a study of CD8 T cells in Susac syndrome. This clonotype was seen a single time. The CDR3 contains 13 residues. Germline V lookup: CDR1 MDHEN, CDR2 SYDVKM. Trimming removed 5 bases from V and 2 bases from J, with 8 bases in between. TCR beta sequences were obtained from blood CD8+ and CD4+ T cells. As controls, healthy donors matched for age and sex were used. Negative magnetic isolation gave CD8+ and CD4+ cells; FACS enriched CD8+ TEMRA. RNA in amounts of roughly 0.5 to 1 ug was reverse transcribed with random hexamers. The authors amplified TCR beta CDR3 across 54 Vbeta and 13 Jbeta using immunoSEQ multiplex PCR. Using its own MiXCR run on the immunoSEQ multiplex PCR reads, TCRdb lists one record per CDR3 protein. The data contain under 150,000 distinct CDR3 sequences, around 94% of them singletons.

This clonotype originated in a human donor in good health. The chain combines TRBV28 with TRBJ2-3; D remains ambiguous. The source material was CD8+ T cells from PBMCs. CDR3 sequence (DNA): TGTGCCAGCAGTCGGACGACCACAGATACGCAGTATTTT. Translated, it gives CASSRTTTDTQYF.